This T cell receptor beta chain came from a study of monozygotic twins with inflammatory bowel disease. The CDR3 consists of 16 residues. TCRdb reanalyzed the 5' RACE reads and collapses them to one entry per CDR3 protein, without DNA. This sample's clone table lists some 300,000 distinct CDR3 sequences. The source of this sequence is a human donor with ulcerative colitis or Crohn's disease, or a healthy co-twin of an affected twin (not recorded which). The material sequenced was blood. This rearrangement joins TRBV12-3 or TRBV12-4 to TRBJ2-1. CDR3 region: CASSAGRKSSYNEQFF.